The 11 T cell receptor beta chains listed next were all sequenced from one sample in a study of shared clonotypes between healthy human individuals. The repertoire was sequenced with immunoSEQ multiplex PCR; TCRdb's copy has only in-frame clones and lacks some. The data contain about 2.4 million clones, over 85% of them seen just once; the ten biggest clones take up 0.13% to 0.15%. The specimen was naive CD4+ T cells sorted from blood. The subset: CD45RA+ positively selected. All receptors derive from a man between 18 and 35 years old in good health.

The DNA of the CDR3 is TGCGCCAGCAGCTTATACCAATCTAGACAGGGGAGCTACGAGCAGTACTTC. Translating gives CASSLYQSRQGSYEQYF. The gene calls are TRBV5-1 and TRBJ2-7; the match to TRBD1 covers 8 bases. Trimming at V came to 2 bases and at J to 3 bases, leaving 13 bases not matched to a gene. Germline values: CDR1 SGHRS, CDR2 YFSETQ. The CDR3 sequence is 17 residues long.

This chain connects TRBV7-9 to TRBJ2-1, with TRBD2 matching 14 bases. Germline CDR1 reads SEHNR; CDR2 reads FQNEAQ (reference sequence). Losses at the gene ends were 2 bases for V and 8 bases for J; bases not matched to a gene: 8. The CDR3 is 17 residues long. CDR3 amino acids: CASSLHVTSGRGYEQFF. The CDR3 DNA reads TGTGCCAGCAGCTTACATGTGACTAGCGGGAGGGGATATGAGCAGTTCTTC. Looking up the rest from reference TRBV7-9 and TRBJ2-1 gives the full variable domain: DTGVSQNPRHKITKRGQNVTFRCDPISEHNRLYWYRQTLGQGPEFLTYFQNEAQLEKSRLLSDRFSAERPKGSFSTLEIQRTEQGDSAMYLCASSLHVTSGRGYEQFFGPGTRLTVL.

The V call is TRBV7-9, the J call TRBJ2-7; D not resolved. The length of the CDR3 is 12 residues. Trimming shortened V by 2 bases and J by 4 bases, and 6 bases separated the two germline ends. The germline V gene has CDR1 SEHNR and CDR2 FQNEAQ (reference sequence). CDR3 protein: CASSLQEYEQYF. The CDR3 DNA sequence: TGTGCCAGCAGCTTACAGGAGTACGAGCAGTACTTC.

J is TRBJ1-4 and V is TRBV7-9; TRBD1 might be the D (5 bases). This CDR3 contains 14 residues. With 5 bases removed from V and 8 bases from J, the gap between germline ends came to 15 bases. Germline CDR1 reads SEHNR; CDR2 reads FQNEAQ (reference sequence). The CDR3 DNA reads TGTGCCAGCAGCCCAGGGAGTGAGAGGGAAAAACTGTTTTTT. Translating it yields CASSPGSEREKLFF.

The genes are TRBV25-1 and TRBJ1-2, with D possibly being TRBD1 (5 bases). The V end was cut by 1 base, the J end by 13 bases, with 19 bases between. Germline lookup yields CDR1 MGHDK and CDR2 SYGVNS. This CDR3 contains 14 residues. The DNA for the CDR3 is TGTGCCAGCAGTGAATGGGGCACGGGCAGGGTCGGCACCTTC. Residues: CASSEWGTGRVGTF.

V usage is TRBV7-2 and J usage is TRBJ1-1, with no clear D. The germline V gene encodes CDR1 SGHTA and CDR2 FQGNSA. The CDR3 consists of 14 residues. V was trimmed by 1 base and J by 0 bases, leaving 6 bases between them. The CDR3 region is CASSLGWMNTEAFF. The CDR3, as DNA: TGTGCCAGCAGCTTAGGGTGGATGAACACTGAAGCTTTCTTT.

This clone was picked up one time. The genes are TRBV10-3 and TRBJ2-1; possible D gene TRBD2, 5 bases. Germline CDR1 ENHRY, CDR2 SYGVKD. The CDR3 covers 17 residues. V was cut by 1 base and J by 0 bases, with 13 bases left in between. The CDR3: CAISEFGGPSSYNEQFF. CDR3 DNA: TGTGCCATCAGTGAGTTTGGAGGTCCCAGCTCCTACAATGAGCAGTTCTTC.

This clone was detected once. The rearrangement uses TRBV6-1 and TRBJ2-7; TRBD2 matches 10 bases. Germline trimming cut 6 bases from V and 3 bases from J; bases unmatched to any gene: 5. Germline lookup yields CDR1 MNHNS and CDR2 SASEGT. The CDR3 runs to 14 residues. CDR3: CASRRGLADYEQYF. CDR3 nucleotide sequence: TGTGCCAGCAGGAGAGGACTAGCGGACTACGAGCAGTACTTC.

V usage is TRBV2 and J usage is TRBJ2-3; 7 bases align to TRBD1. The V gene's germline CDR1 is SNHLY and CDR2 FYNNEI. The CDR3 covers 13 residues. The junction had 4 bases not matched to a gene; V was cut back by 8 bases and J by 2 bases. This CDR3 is CASGGQLTDTQYF. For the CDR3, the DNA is TGTGCCAGCGGGGGACAGCTCACAGATACGCAGTATTTT.

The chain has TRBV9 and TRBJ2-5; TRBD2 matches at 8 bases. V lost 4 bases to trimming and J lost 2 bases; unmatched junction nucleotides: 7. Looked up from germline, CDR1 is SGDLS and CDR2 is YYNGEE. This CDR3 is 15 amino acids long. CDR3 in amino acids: CASSPDGTRQETQYF. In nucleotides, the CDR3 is TGTGCCAGCAGCCCTGATGGGACTAGACAAGAGACCCAGTACTTC.

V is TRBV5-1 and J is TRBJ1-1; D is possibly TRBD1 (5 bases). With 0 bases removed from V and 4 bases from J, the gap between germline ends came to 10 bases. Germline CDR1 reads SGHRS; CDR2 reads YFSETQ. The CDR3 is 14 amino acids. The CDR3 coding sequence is TGCGCCAGCAGCTTGGTGTCGGGGCCCACTGAAGCTTTCTTT. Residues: CASSLVSGPTEAFF.